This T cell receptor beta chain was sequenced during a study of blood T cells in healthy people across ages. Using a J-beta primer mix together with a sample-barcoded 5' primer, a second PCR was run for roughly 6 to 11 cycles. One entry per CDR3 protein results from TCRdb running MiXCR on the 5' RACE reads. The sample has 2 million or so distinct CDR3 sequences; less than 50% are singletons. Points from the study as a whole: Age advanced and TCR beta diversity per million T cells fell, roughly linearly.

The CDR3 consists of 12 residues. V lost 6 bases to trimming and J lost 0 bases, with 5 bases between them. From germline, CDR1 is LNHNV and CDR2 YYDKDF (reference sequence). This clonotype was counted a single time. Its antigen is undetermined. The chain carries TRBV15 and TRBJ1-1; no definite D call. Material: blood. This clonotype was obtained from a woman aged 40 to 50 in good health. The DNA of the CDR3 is TGTGCCACCAGGGAGTTGAACACTGAAGCTTTCTTT. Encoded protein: CATRELNTEAFF. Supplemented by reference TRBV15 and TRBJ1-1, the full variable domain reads DAMVIQNPRYQVTQFGKPVTLSCSQTLNHNVMYWYQQKSSQAPKLLFHYYDKDFNNEADTPDNFQSRRPNTSFCFLDIRSPGLGDTAMYLCATRELNTEAFFGQGTRLTVV.